These 14 T cell receptor beta chains share one sample of origin, sequenced in a study of T cell changes during pregnancy in multiple sclerosis. The protocol was immunoSEQ multiplex PCR, while the TCRdb copy is restricted to in-frame clones and leaves out a portion. Of more than 70,000 clones listed, 85% to 95% are singletons. Sequencing used peripheral blood, obtained before pregnancy. The receptors stem from a female donor with multiple sclerosis, enrolled in a pregnancy study.

In its sample, this clone was seen a few times. The chain couples TRBV30 to TRBJ1-1; D is ambiguous. The CDR3 contains 11 residues. Germline V CDR1 and CDR2: GTSNPN, SVGIG (reference sequence). The germline V and J ends were trimmed by 3 bases and 5 bases, with 7 bases remaining between them. CDR3 sequence: CAWSGSTEAFF. The CDR3 bases are TGTGCCTGGAGCGGTAGTACTGAAGCTTTCTTT.

A single count supports this clone. Other DNA sequences in the same sample also yield this CDR3. The chain uses TRBV5-1 and TRBJ2-7; 9 positions match TRBD2. Germline trimming cut 2 bases from V and 2 bases from J; bases unmatched to any gene: 2. This CDR3 has 14 amino acids. Per the germline V gene, CDR1 is SGHRS and CDR2 is YFSETQ. CDR3 protein: CASSLAGGTYEQYF. The DNA of the CDR3 is TGCGCCAGCAGCTTAGCGGGAGGCACCTACGAGCAGTACTTC.

This sequence joins TRBV15 and TRBJ2-1, with TRBD2 matching 10 bases. V lost 0 bases and J lost 9; bases outside the gene matches: 5. This CDR3 comprises 15 residues. Germline CDR1 reads LNHNV; CDR2 reads YYDKDF (reference sequence). The DNA of the CDR3 is TGTGCCACCAGCAGAGAGCGAGCGGGAGGGTCTGAGCAGTTCTTC. It translates to CATSRERAGGSEQFF.

This clone occurred a few times. The chain recombines TRBV6-5 with TRBJ2-7; 11 bases align to TRBD2. The junction had 10 bases not matched to a gene; V was cut back by 5 bases and J by 7 bases. Germline V gene sequence: CDR1 MNHEY, CDR2 SVGAGI. This CDR3 contains 15 residues. As DNA, the CDR3 is TGTGCCAGCAGTCTACTAGCGGGAGCGAGGGGGGAGCAGTACTTC. Its protein product is CASSLLAGARGEQYF.

V and J are TRBV7-3 and TRBJ2-6; the match to TRBD1 covers 8 bases. The J segment lost 2 bases and the V segment lost 5 bases, leaving 5 bases of the junction unmatched. CDR1 is SGHTA and CDR2 is FQGTGA in the germline V gene. The CDR3 covers 16 residues. The CDR3: CASSARQGTGANVLTF. For the CDR3, the DNA is TGTGCCAGCAGCGCCAGACAGGGGACTGGGGCCAACGTCCTGACTTTC.

The chain carries TRBV11-2 and TRBJ2-1; TRBD2 is a possible D gene (6 bases). The length of the CDR3 is 16 residues. V was clipped by 1 base and J by 0 bases, with 10 bases between them. Germline-derived CDR1 and CDR2 are SGHAT and FQNNGV. The CDR3 is CASSLVFGSSYNEQFF. CDR3 DNA: TGTGCCAGCAGCTTAGTATTCGGGAGCTCCTACAATGAGCAGTTCTTC.

This clone occurred a few times. The chain joins TRBV28 to TRBJ1-5; 7 bases align to TRBD1. This CDR3 region has 14 residues. V was clipped by 5 bases and J by 1 base; unmatched bases: 2. From germline, CDR1 is MDHEN and CDR2 SYDVKM. This CDR3 is CASSGDRSNQPQHF. CDR3 DNA: TGTGCCAGCAGTGGGGACAGAAGCAATCAGCCCCAGCATTTT.

The chain recombines TRBV9 with TRBJ2-6, with D uncertain. Germline CDR1 SGDLS, CDR2 YYNGEE. This CDR3 spans 16 amino acids. Trimming pared 0 bases from V and 0 bases from J, leaving 7 bases between. The CDR3 is CASSVDMISGANVLTF. CDR3 in DNA: TGTGCCAGCAGCGTAGACATGATCTCTGGGGCCAACGTCCTGACTTTC.

The genes are TRBV28 and TRBJ2-7; 9 bases are shared with TRBD1. Germline loops: CDR1 MDHEN, CDR2 SYDVKM. Germline trimming cut 5 bases from V and 1 base from J; bases unmatched to any gene: 9. The CDR3 is 16 amino acids. The CDR3 loop is CASSTRDRDSSYEQYF. The CDR3 DNA follows: TGTGCCAGCAGTACACGGGACAGGGACTCTTCCTACGAGCAGTACTTC. Complete variable domain (other parts from reference TRBV28 and TRBJ2-7): DVKVTQSSRYLVKRTGEKVFLECVQDMDHENMFWYRQDPGLGLRLIYFSYDVKMKEKGDIPEGYSVSREKKERFSLILESASTNQTSMYLCASSTRDRDSSYEQYFGPGTRLTVT.

The chain links TRBV9 to TRBJ1-5; TRBD1 is a possible D gene (5 bases). The CDR3 spans 15 residues. Trimming stripped 0 bases from V and 3 bases from J, with 10 bases between. Germline lookup yields CDR1 SGDLS and CDR2 YYNGEE. CDR3 in amino acids: CASSVGPGPNQPQHF. CDR3 DNA sequence: TGTGCCAGCAGCGTAGGGCCAGGGCCCAATCAGCCCCAGCATTTT.

The J gene is TRBJ2-1, the V gene TRBV2, with a possible D match to TRBD2 (6 bases). V was shortened by 2 bases and J by 1 base, with 9 bases between the two germline ends. Germline lookup yields CDR1 SNHLY and CDR2 FYNNEI. The CDR3 length is 15 residues. CDR3 bases: TGTGCCAGCAGTGAAATGGGGGGATCCTACAATGAGCAGTTCTTC. Its protein is CASSEMGGSYNEQFF.

The chain is built from TRBV6-1 and TRBJ2-5; possible D gene TRBD2, 6 bases. The CDR3 runs to 11 residues. CDR1 is MNHNS and CDR2 is SASEGT in the germline V gene. Trimming shortened V by 3 bases and J by 10 bases, and 9 bases separated the two germline ends. The CDR3 sequence is CASSDWGGQYF. Written as DNA, the CDR3 is TGTGCCAGCAGTGATTGGGGAGGCCAGTACTTC.

This chain links TRBV29-1 with TRBJ1-2; perhaps TRBD1 as D (6 bases). The CDR3 has 12 amino acids. With 5 bases removed from V and 7 bases from J, the gap between germline ends came to 14 bases. Germline V gene lookup returns CDR1 SQVTM and CDR2 ANQGSEA. The CDR3 DNA reads as TGCAGCGTTAACAGGGTTTCCCGTGGCTACACCTTC. Its protein is CSVNRVSRGYTF.

V and J are TRBV6-6 and TRBJ2-7; D is possibly TRBD2 (6 bases). The CDR3 extends over 14 amino acids. V was clipped by 7 bases and J by 1 base, with 14 bases between them. Looked up from germline, CDR1 is MNHNY and CDR2 is SVGAGI (reference sequence). DNA for the CDR3: TGTGCCAGCACCGAACGGGGGAATTCCTACGAGCAGTACTTC. Protein product: CASTERGNSYEQYF.